A selection of T cell receptor beta chains follows, all from one sample in a study of post-analysis software for immune sequencing data. TCRdb re-called the PCR reads through MiXCR, storing one row per CDR3 protein. The sample holds 650,000 to 900,000 distinct CDR3 sequences, around 45% seen once. What was sequenced was blood. These TCRs come from a girl aged 10-17 years with multiple sclerosis. The CDR3 runs from the conserved cysteine through the conserved F or W. Fields, in order: J gene, clone size, D gene, V gene, CDR3 protein, CDR3 DNA. A D gene is named only where the DNA matches it firmly. Size is stated for part of the rows, as once, few or many counts, or as a class when the clone is expanded.

TRBJ2-5,NA,NA,TRBV28,CASSSQEDREETQYF,TGTGCCAGCAGTTCCCAGGAGGATCGGGAAGAGACCCAGTACTTC
TRBJ2-5,NA,NA,TRBV12-5,CASGLPAATPETQYF,TGTGCTAGTGGTTTGCCCGCCGCCACCCCAGAGACCCAGTACTTC
TRBJ2-1,few,NA,TRBV5-1,CASRRGMEQFF,TGCGCCAGCAGGAGGGGGATGGAGCAGTTCTTC
TRBJ1-2,NA,NA,TRBV3-1,CASSRQYGGQNYGYTF,TGTGCCAGCAGCCGACAATATGGGGGGCAGAACTATGGCTACACCTTC
TRBJ2-3,NA,NA,TRBV18,CASSAARDFTDTQYF,TGTGCCAGCTCAGCTGCCCGGGATTTTACAGATACGCAGTATTTT
TRBJ2-4,NA,NA,TRBV27,CASSFSGVGLAKNIQYF,TGTGCCAGCAGTTTTTCGGGGGTGGGACTAGCCAAAAACATTCAGTACTTC
TRBJ2-7,NA,NA,TRBV29-1,CSVESGEQYF,TGCAGCGTTGAAAGCGGGGAGCAGTACTTC
TRBJ1-2,NA,TRBD1,TRBV27,CASSPQGAMFYGYTF,TGTGCCAGCAGTCCACAGGGGGCGATGTTCTATGGCTACACCTTC
TRBJ2-3,NA,NA,TRBV5-1,CASSTQTRGSTDTQYF,TGCGCCAGCAGCACTCAAACTAGAGGGAGCACAGATACGCAGTATTTT
TRBJ2-5,many,NA,TRBV29-1,CSVDGSGVQETQYF,TGCAGCGTTGATGGGTCCGGAGTCCAAGAGACCCAGTACTTC
TRBJ2-1,few,NA,TRBV29-1,CSADAGRHEQFF,TGCAGCGCCGACGCGGGACGCCATGAGCAGTTCTTC
TRBJ2-4,NA,TRBD2,TRBV20-1,CSARARTSGREAKNIQYF,TGCAGTGCTAGAGCCCGGACTAGCGGGAGGGAGGCCAAAAACATTCAGTACTTC
TRBJ1-5,few,NA,TRBV3-1,CASSQGGQEARQPQHF,TGTGCCAGCAGCCAAGGGGGACAAGAGGCGCGACAGCCCCAGCATTTT
TRBJ1-2,NA,NA,TRBV6-1,CASRVAANRGYTF,TGTGCCAGCAGGGTAGCAGCTAACCGTGGCTACACCTTC
TRBJ2-7,NA,NA,TRBV12-3/TRBV12-4,CASSLNLGQASYEQYF,TGTGCCAGCAGTCTCAATCTTGGGCAGGCCTCCTACGAGCAGTACTTC
TRBJ2-6,NA,NA,TRBV10-3,CAISERNGASGANVLTF,TGTGCCATCAGTGAGCGTAATGGGGCCTCTGGGGCCAACGTCCTGACTTTC